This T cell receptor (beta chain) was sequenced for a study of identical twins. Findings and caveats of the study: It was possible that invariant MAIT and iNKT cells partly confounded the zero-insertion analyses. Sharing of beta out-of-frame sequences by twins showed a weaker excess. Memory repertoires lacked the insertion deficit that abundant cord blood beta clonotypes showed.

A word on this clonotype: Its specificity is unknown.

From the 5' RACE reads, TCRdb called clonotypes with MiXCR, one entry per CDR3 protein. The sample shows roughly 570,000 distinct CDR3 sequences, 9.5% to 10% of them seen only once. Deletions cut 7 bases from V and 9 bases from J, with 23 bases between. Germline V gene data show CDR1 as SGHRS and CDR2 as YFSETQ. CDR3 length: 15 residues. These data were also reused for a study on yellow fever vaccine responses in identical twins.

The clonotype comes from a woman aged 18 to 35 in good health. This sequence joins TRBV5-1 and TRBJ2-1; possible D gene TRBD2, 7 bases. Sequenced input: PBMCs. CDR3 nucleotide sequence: TGCGCCAGCGGGGTTATGGCGGGGGCCCTCTTTGAGCAGTTCTTC. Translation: CASGVMAGALFEQFF.